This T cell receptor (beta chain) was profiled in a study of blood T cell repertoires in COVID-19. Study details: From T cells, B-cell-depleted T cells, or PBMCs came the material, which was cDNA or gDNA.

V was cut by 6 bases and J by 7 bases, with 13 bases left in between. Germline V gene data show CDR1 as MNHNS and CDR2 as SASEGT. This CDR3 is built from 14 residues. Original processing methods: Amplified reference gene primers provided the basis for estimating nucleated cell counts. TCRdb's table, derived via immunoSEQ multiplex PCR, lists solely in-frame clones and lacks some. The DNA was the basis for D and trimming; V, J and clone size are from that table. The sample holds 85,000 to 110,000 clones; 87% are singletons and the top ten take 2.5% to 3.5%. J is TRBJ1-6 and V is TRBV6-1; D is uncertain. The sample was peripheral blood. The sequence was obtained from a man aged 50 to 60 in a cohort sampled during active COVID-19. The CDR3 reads CASSARGFNSPLHF. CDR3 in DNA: TGTGCCAGCAGCGCCCGGGGTTTCAATTCACCCCTCCACTTT.